The clone carrying this TCR beta chain was counted at least ten times. What it binds is not known. Of the isolated RNA, all was reverse transcribed, and so the sequenced material was expressed TCRB transcripts. Some clones are missing from TCRdb's copy, which holds only in-frame ones; the method was immunoSEQ multiplex PCR. The data contain about 360,000 clones, 10% to 15% of them singletons. The entry originates in a study of beta chain features in type 1 diabetes. About the research overall: Healthy donors and patients showed comparable age, gender and cell yields. General observations from the study: The VDJ junctions of type 1 diabetes patients carried fewer insertions and more deletions.

This CDR3 region has 15 residues. The V gene lost 7 bases and the J gene lost 4 bases, with 19 bases spanning the gap. Germline V gene sequence: CDR1 SEHNR, CDR2 FQNEAQ (reference sequence). The chain couples TRBV7-9 to TRBJ2-5; TRBD2 is a possible D gene (5 bases). The specimen sequenced was naive CD4+ T cells from blood. This clonotype was sampled from a man younger than 35 in good health. CDR3 sequence: CASTGGVVRRETQYF. CDR3 bases: TGTGCCAGCACCGGAGGAGTGGTTAGGAGAGAGACCCAGTACTTC.